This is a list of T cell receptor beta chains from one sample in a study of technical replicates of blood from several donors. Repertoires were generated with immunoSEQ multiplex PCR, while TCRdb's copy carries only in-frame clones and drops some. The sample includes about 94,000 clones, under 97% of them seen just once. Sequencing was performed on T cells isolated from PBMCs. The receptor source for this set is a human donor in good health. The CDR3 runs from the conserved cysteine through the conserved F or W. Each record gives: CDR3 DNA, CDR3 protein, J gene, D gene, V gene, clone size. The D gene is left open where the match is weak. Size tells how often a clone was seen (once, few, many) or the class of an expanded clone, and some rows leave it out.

cdr3_nt: TGCGCCAGCAGCCAGACGACCCCAATGACAAGAGAAGCTTTCTTT
cdr3_aa: CASSQTTPMTREAFF
j_call: TRBJ1-1
d_call: .
v_call: TRBV5-1
clone_size: .

cdr3_nt: TGTGCCAGCAGTGAAGGAGGACAGGGGACCTACGAGCAGTACTTC
cdr3_aa: CASSEGGQGTYEQYF
j_call: TRBJ2-7
d_call: TRBD1
v_call: TRBV6-1
clone_size: .

cdr3_nt: TGCGCCAGCAGCTTGGGGCAGGGTGGCTACGAGCAGTACTTC
cdr3_aa: CASSLGQGGYEQYF
j_call: TRBJ2-7
d_call: .
v_call: TRBV5-1
clone_size: few

cdr3_nt: TGTGCCAGCGAAAGCTGGACAGGGACCTACAATGAGCAGTTCTTC
cdr3_aa: CASESWTGTYNEQFF
j_call: TRBJ2-1
d_call: TRBD1
v_call: TRBV6-1
clone_size: .

cdr3_nt: TGTGCCAGTAGTAAAGACCGTCTTACTAATGAAAAACTGTTTTTT
cdr3_aa: CASSKDRLTNEKLFF
j_call: TRBJ1-4
d_call: .
v_call: TRBV19
clone_size: .

cdr3_nt: TGTGCCACCAGCAGACGCAGACTAGCGGGAGGGGACACCGGGGAGCTGTTTTTT
cdr3_aa: CATSRRRLAGGDTGELFF
j_call: TRBJ2-2
d_call: TRBD2
v_call: TRBV15
clone_size: .

cdr3_nt: TGTGCCAGCAGCTCGACAGGGCCGAACACTGAAGCTTTCTTT
cdr3_aa: CASSSTGPNTEAFF
j_call: TRBJ1-1
d_call: TRBD1
v_call: TRBV7-3
clone_size: .

cdr3_nt: TGTGCCAGCAGGAGAATTGGACAGCGCGGGGAGACCCAGTACTTC
cdr3_aa: CASRRIGQRGETQYF
j_call: TRBJ2-5
d_call: .
v_call: TRBV11-2
clone_size: once

cdr3_nt: TGTGCCAGCTCCCCCGGGACAGGGATCAATCAGCCCCAGCATTTT
cdr3_aa: CASSPGTGINQPQHF
j_call: TRBJ1-5
d_call: TRBD1
v_call: TRBV18
clone_size: .

cdr3_nt: TGTGCCAGCAGCGATTCCCTCCGCGGAGCGACCCAGTACTTC
cdr3_aa: CASSDSLRGATQYF
j_call: TRBJ2-5
d_call: .
v_call: TRBV9
clone_size: once

cdr3_nt: TGCAGCGTTTTACCGCGGGGGGCTCGTGGCTACACCTTC
cdr3_aa: CSVLPRGARGYTF
j_call: TRBJ1-2
d_call: .
v_call: TRBV29-1
clone_size: .

cdr3_nt: TGTGCCAGTAGTAACAGGGAGCACTCTGGAAACACCATATATTTT
cdr3_aa: CASSNREHSGNTIYF
j_call: TRBJ1-3
d_call: .
v_call: TRBV19
clone_size: .

cdr3_nt: TGTGCCAGCAGTTACTCGCAAGGGGCATTGGTCAATGAGCAGTTCTTC
cdr3_aa: CASSYSQGALVNEQFF
j_call: TRBJ2-1
d_call: .
v_call: TRBV6-5
clone_size: .

cdr3_nt: TGTGCCAGCAGCCTCACCGGGACAGATAACTATGGCTACACCTTC
cdr3_aa: CASSLTGTDNYGYTF
j_call: TRBJ1-2
d_call: TRBD1
v_call: TRBV7-9
clone_size: .

cdr3_nt: TGTGCCAGCGGGGGGACAGGGGATTACAATGAGCAGTTCTTC
cdr3_aa: CASGGTGDYNEQFF
j_call: TRBJ2-1
d_call: TRBD1
v_call: TRBV13
clone_size: .

cdr3_nt: TGTGCCAGCAGCTTTCGGAGTTATTCAGATACGCAGTATTTT
cdr3_aa: CASSFRSYSDTQYF
j_call: TRBJ2-3
d_call: .
v_call: TRBV7-2
clone_size: .

cdr3_nt: TGTGCCAGCAGCCCGGACAGGGGATACACTGAAGCTTTCTTT
cdr3_aa: CASSPDRGYTEAFF
j_call: TRBJ1-1
d_call: TRBD1
v_call: TRBV16
clone_size: .

cdr3_nt: TGTGCCAGCAGCTTACAATCAGGGTGGGGAAACACCATATATTTT
cdr3_aa: CASSLQSGWGNTIYF
j_call: TRBJ1-3
d_call: .
v_call: TRBV11-3
clone_size: .

cdr3_nt: TGTGCCAGCAGCTTAGGAGGATCTGAAGCTTTCTTT
cdr3_aa: CASSLGGSEAFF
j_call: TRBJ1-1
d_call: .
v_call: TRBV7-9
clone_size: .

cdr3_nt: TGTGCCAGCAGTTTTTCTAGCGGGACTTACAATGAGCAGTTCTTC
cdr3_aa: CASSFSSGTYNEQFF
j_call: TRBJ2-1
d_call: TRBD2
v_call: TRBV27
clone_size: .

cdr3_nt: TGTGCCAGCAGTGAAACGGCAGGGGGCAACGGGGAGCTGTTTTTT
cdr3_aa: CASSETAGGNGELFF
j_call: TRBJ2-2
d_call: TRBD1
v_call: TRBV6-1
clone_size: .

cdr3_nt: TGTGCCAGCAGCTTAGAATGGAGGGCGCGGGGCAGGATGAACACTGAAGCTTTCTTT
cdr3_aa: CASSLEWRARGRMNTEAFF
j_call: TRBJ1-1
d_call: .
v_call: TRBV11-3
clone_size: once

cdr3_nt: TGTGCCTGGAGTGACCCGGGACATCTCAACGAGCAGTACTTC
cdr3_aa: CAWSDPGHLNEQYF
j_call: TRBJ2-7
d_call: .
v_call: TRBV30
clone_size: .

cdr3_nt: TGTGCCATCAGTGAGTCCCTAGCGGGGGCTCCAGCCACAGATACGCAGTATTTT
cdr3_aa: CAISESLAGAPATDTQYF
j_call: TRBJ2-3
d_call: TRBD2
v_call: TRBV10-3
clone_size: .

cdr3_nt: TGTGCCAGCAGTTTATTTGGGACAGGGCAAGAGACCCAGTACTTC
cdr3_aa: CASSLFGTGQETQYF
j_call: TRBJ2-5
d_call: TRBD1
v_call: TRBV28
clone_size: .

cdr3_nt: TGTGCCAGCAGCCAAGACTGGGTCGGGGAGTCAATCCCTGAAGCTTTCTTT
cdr3_aa: CASSQDWVGESIPEAFF
j_call: TRBJ1-1
d_call: .
v_call: TRBV4-2
clone_size: .

cdr3_nt: TGTGCCAGCAGTTTTCCTCCCACAGATACGCAGTATTTT
cdr3_aa: CASSFPPTDTQYF
j_call: TRBJ2-3
d_call: .
v_call: TRBV28
clone_size: .

cdr3_nt: TGCGCCAGCAGCCTACAGGGCGGCTCCTACGAGCAGTACTTC
cdr3_aa: CASSLQGGSYEQYF
j_call: TRBJ2-7
d_call: .
v_call: TRBV5-1
clone_size: .

cdr3_nt: TGTGCCAGCAGTTTATTCGGACAGGGGGCTTACAATGAGCAGTTCTTC
cdr3_aa: CASSLFGQGAYNEQFF
j_call: TRBJ2-1
d_call: TRBD1
v_call: TRBV27
clone_size: once

cdr3_nt: TGTGCCAGCAGCGTTTCACAGGGTGGGGGCTCCTACAATGAGCAGTTCTTC
cdr3_aa: CASSVSQGGGSYNEQFF
j_call: TRBJ2-1
d_call: .
v_call: TRBV7-8
clone_size: .

cdr3_nt: TGCGCCAGCAGCCTCAGGGAAAATGAGCAGTTCTTC
cdr3_aa: CASSLRENEQFF
j_call: TRBJ2-1
d_call: .
v_call: TRBV5-1
clone_size: .

cdr3_nt: TGTGCCATCAGTGGGGTCGACAGAGCAACTAATGAAAAACTGTTTTTT
cdr3_aa: CAISGVDRATNEKLFF
j_call: TRBJ1-4
d_call: .
v_call: TRBV10-3
clone_size: .

cdr3_nt: TGCGCCAGCAGCTTGCGCTCGGGCTACAATGAGCAGTTCTTC
cdr3_aa: CASSLRSGYNEQFF
j_call: TRBJ2-1
d_call: .
v_call: TRBV5-1
clone_size: .

cdr3_nt: TGTGCCTGGATGCCCTTTTGGGCCACCGCTGGCACTGAAGCTTTCTTT
cdr3_aa: CAWMPFWATAGTEAFF
j_call: TRBJ1-1
d_call: .
v_call: TRBV30
clone_size: .

cdr3_nt: TGTGCCAGCAGCTTACAGGGCACAGATACGCAGTATTTT
cdr3_aa: CASSLQGTDTQYF
j_call: TRBJ2-3
d_call: .
v_call: TRBV7-9
clone_size: .

cdr3_nt: TGCGCCAGCAGCCAAGATGAGGGGGCAAACACTGAAGCTTTCTTT
cdr3_aa: CASSQDEGANTEAFF
j_call: TRBJ1-1
d_call: TRBD1
v_call: TRBV4-1
clone_size: .

cdr3_nt: TGCGCCAGCAGCCAAGATTGGGGGGTGAACACTGAAGCTTTCTTT
cdr3_aa: CASSQDWGVNTEAFF
j_call: TRBJ1-1
d_call: .
v_call: TRBV4-1
clone_size: .

cdr3_nt: TGTGCCAGCAGTTTTTCCAGGATTGTTTACGAGCAGTACTTC
cdr3_aa: CASSFSRIVYEQYF
j_call: TRBJ2-7
d_call: .
v_call: TRBV28
clone_size: .

cdr3_nt: TGCAGCGTTAGGGGACTAGCGGGGAGAACCGGGGAGCTGTTTTTT
cdr3_aa: CSVRGLAGRTGELFF
j_call: TRBJ2-2
d_call: TRBD2
v_call: TRBV29-1
clone_size: .

cdr3_nt: TGTGCCAGCAGCCCCAGGGCAGATACGCAGTATTTT
cdr3_aa: CASSPRADTQYF
j_call: TRBJ2-3
d_call: .
v_call: TRBV7-6
clone_size: .

cdr3_nt: TGTGCCAGCAGTCGTACAGGGGACCAAGAGACCCAGTACTTC
cdr3_aa: CASSRTGDQETQYF
j_call: TRBJ2-5
d_call: TRBD1
v_call: TRBV6-1
clone_size: .

cdr3_nt: TGTGCCAGCAATCCGAAACCTACAGGGAAGACTGAAGCTTTCTTT
cdr3_aa: CASNPKPTGKTEAFF
j_call: TRBJ1-1
d_call: .
v_call: TRBV27
clone_size: .

cdr3_nt: TGCGCCAGCAACTCAGGGAGGGGTGAAAAACTGTTTTTT
cdr3_aa: CASNSGRGEKLFF
j_call: TRBJ1-4
d_call: .
v_call: TRBV5-1
clone_size: .

cdr3_nt: TGCGCCAGCAGCGTCGACACGTCCCTGAACGAGCAGTACTTC
cdr3_aa: CASSVDTSLNEQYF
j_call: TRBJ2-7
d_call: .
v_call: TRBV5-1
clone_size: .

cdr3_nt: TGTGCCAGCAGTTTATCGGCCCCCGTGACAGTCACTGAAGCTTTCTTT
cdr3_aa: CASSLSAPVTVTEAFF
j_call: TRBJ1-1
d_call: .
v_call: TRBV27
clone_size: .

cdr3_nt: TGCAGCGTTGAAGGGCAGGGAAAAAACATTCAGTACTTC
cdr3_aa: CSVEGQGKNIQYF
j_call: TRBJ2-4
d_call: .
v_call: TRBV29-1
clone_size: .